This T cell receptor beta chain was identified during a study of T-cell memory formation after mild COVID-19 (dated by TCRdb to about 2021). For the wider study: Most TCR sequence clusters were specific to one of the two donors. In a couple of donors, T-cell clones that expanded and contracted after mild COVID-19 were followed by sequencing TCRalpha and TCRbeta repertoires longitudinally. The cohort comprised two young, previously healthy adult volunteers, one female and one male. The research as a whole found: The study included only a couple of mild cases, and larger cohorts that include severe cases with pre-infection samples were judged to be necessary. Contracting CD4+ clones were found mainly in CM and EM memory subsets, while CD8+ clones were enriched in EMRA. SARS-CoV-2 specificity was not confirmed for the second-wave clones peaking on day 37. Clones that contracted from day 15 to 85 showed balanced CD4/CD8 phenotypes, whereas a second wave of clones that expanded from day 15 to 37 leaned towards CD4+. Some responding clones were detected in pre-infection memory, which suggested that pre-existing cross-reactive memory T cells had joined the SARS-CoV-2 response.

Taken from cysteine to phenylalanine, the CDR3 has 19 residues. Only CDR3 DNA is held: 57 bases, read in frame from base 1. Trimming removed 6 bases from V and 0 bases from J; the gene matches leave 13 bases unexplained. The germline V gene gives CDR1 as SGHVS and CDR2 as FQNEAQ. On this clonotype: No antigen is known for it. Base qualities are not at hand, and no much larger clone is one base apart.

Ficoll-Paque density gradient centrifugation was used to isolate PBMCs. The instrument was an Illumina NovaSeq 6000. TCRalpha and TCRbeta cDNA libraries were constructed by 5'RACE with constant-segment primers, with sample barcodes and unique molecular identifiers being introduced. RNA was extracted from every sample with Trizol reagent. The libraries were amplified in two PCR steps, and the second step added a second sample barcode and Illumina TruSeq adapters. Sequencing of libraries was performed on an Illumina NovaSeq with 2 x 150 bp paired-end reads. As for the authors' bioinformatics: Demultiplexing of reads and collapsing into UMI-guided consensus sequences were performed with migec v1.2.7. Using mixcr v2.1.11, the UMI consensuses were aligned to TRA and TRB V and J templates and assembled into clonotypes. A clonotype was counted as expanded or contracted only if both edgeR and NoisET called the change significant, with noise models trained on biological replicates. edgeR calls used a false discovery rate-adjusted p below 0.01 and a log2 fold-change threshold of 1. As an exploratory analysis of dynamics, max-normalized trajectories of the 1000 most abundant clonotypes were examined by PCA with hierarchical clustering. Separately sequenced CD4+ and CD8+ repertoires were used to assign the CD4 or CD8 phenotype of responding clones. The raw public reads went through TCRdb reprocessing: fastp at Q25, MiXCR clone calling, in-frame beta chains kept. A single entry per CDR3 protein holds the most common genes and DNA from its merged rows. TCRdb, not the authors, supplied the V and J calls. This sample is represented by hundreds of thousands of distinct CDR3 sequences; about 16% of them were singletons. Around 22% of the sample is taken by the ten largest.

The sequencing sample was made of PBMCs or a T cell subset sorted from them (not recorded which). The chain was built from TRBV7-8 and TRBJ2-1, with TRBD2 matching 11 junction bases. The clonotype originates from a man younger than 30 who had mild COVID-19 (a few samples of this study predate the infection). The sample titles of this study are shuffled in the database, so cell type and time point are left out; the donor was told from shared clones. The nucleotide sequence reads as follows: TGTGCCAGCAGTTACCCGGGACTAGCGGCGCCTAGCTCCTACAATGAGCAGTTCTTC. Its protein reads: CASSYPGLAAPSSYNEQFF.